This TCR beta chain comes out of a study of blood T cell repertoires in COVID-19. Across the whole study: Specimens from acute and convalescent COVID-19 originated in the United States, Italy and Spain. Nucleic acid was either cDNA or gDNA, and it came from T cells, B-cell-depleted T cells, or PBMCs.

CDR1 is KGHDR and CDR2 is SFDVKD in the germline V gene. CDR3 size: 15 residues. Trimming left V 2 bases short and J 1 base short, with 9 bases between. Method: immunoSEQ multiplex PCR; TCRdb's copy keeps in-frame clones and lacks some. The table lists some 160,000 clones, around 86% of them singletons. The rearrangement joins TRBV24-1 to TRBJ2-3; D not certain. The TCR sequence derives from a man in his 70s who had recovered from COVID-19. Sequencing input: peripheral blood. The CDR3 region is CATSDSGSGTDTQYF. In DNA form, the CDR3 reads TGTGCCACCAGTGATTCCGGGTCTGGCACAGATACGCAGTATTTT.